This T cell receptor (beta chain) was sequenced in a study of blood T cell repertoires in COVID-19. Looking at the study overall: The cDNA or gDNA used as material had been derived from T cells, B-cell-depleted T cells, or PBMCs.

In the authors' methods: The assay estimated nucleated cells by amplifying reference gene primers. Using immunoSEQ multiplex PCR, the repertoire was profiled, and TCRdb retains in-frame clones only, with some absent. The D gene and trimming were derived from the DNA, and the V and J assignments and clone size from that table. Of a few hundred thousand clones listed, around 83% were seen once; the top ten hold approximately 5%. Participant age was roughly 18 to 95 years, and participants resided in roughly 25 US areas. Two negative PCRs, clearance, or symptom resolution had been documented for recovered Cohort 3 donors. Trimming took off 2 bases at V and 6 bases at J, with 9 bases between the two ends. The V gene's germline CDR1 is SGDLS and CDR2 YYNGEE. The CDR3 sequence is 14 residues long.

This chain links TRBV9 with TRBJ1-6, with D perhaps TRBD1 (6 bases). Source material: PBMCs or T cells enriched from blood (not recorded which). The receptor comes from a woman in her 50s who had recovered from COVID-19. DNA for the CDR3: TGTGCCAGCAGCGTGCAGGGGAGTAATTCACCCCTCCACTTT. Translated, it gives CASSVQGSNSPLHF.